The rows below give T cell receptor beta chains drawn from one sample of a study of neoadjuvant anti-PD-1 for oral cavity cancer. Profiling relied on immunoSEQ multiplex PCR, and the TCRdb table lists in-frame clones only, not all of them. The sample records 7,200 or so clones, roughly 80% being singletons. This material consisted of PBMCs, taken before nivolumab (anti-PD-1) treatment. Every receptor here comes from a person between 40 and 80 years old with oral cavity squamous cell carcinoma. CDR3s include the opening cysteine and the closing phenylalanine or tryptophan. The order of the fields is J gene, D gene, clone size, CDR3 length, V gene, CDR3 DNA, CDR3 protein. The D gene is left open where the match is weak. Some rows have no size entry. The others give once, few or many, or a class for an expanded clone.

>TRBJ1-2|.|.|14|TRBV10-2
TGCGCCAGCAGTGAATGGGCGGAGGGGTATGGCTACACCTTC
CASSEWAEGYGYTF
>TRBJ2-1|TRBD1|few|15|TRBV18
TGTGCCAGCTCACAGCCGGGACAGGGGAGCAATGAGCAGTTCTTC
CASSQPGQGSNEQFF
>TRBJ1-2|.|.|14|TRBV28
TGTGCCAGCAGTTTGGGGGACACAGACTATGGCTACACCTTC
CASSLGDTDYGYTF
>TRBJ2-1|.|.|16|TRBV7-9
TGTGCCAGCAGCTTTATTGCCGTGGTCAGGGATCATGAGCAGTTCTTC
CASSFIAVVRDHEQFF
>TRBJ1-4|.|.|15|TRBV19
TGTGCCAGTAGTATAGTTGCGGGACTGACTGAAAAACTGTTTTTT
CASSIVAGLTEKLFF
>TRBJ1-6|.|.|13|TRBV18
TGTGCCAGCTCACTGGAGGGGGATTCACCCCTCCACTTT
CASSLEGDSPLHF
>TRBJ2-7|TRBD1|.|14|TRBV27
TGTGCCAGCAGGACCGGGACAGATCCCTACGAGCAGTACTTC
CASRTGTDPYEQYF
>TRBJ1-5|TRBD1|.|15|TRBV6-1
TGTGCCAGCAGTGAGACAGGGGACGGCAATCAGCCCCAGCATTTT
CASSETGDGNQPQHF
>TRBJ2-6|.|.|15|TRBV7-9
TGTGCCAGCAGCACCCACAGTTCTGGGGCCAACGTCCTGACTTTC
CASSTHSSGANVLTF
>TRBJ2-5|.|.|14|TRBV12-5
TGTGCTAGTGGTTTGGTCGTAGGGGGTGAGACCCAGTACTTC
CASGLVVGGETQYF
>TRBJ2-5|TRBD1|.|15|TRBV25-1
TGTGCCAGCAGTGAATCGGGGACAGCTCGAGAGACCCAGTACTTC
CASSESGTARETQYF
>TRBJ2-7|.|.|15|TRBV7-3
TGTGCCAGCAGCTTAACCTCCGACGGACTCTACGAGCAGTACTTC
CASSLTSDGLYEQYF
>TRBJ2-5|TRBD2|few|16|TRBV27
TGTGCCAGCAGTTTAGCGGGGGGGCCGACTCAAGAGACCCAGTACTTC
CASSLAGGPTQETQYF
>TRBJ2-1|TRBD1|few|17|TRBV18
TGTGCCAGCTCACCAGGCCCGGGACAGGCGGCCGGCAATGAGCAGTTCTTC
CASSPGPGQAAGNEQFF
>TRBJ2-3|TRBD2|.|15|TRBV7-2
TGTGCCAGCAGCCGTAGCGGGGGGGCGTTAGATACGCAGTATTTT
CASSRSGGALDTQYF
>TRBJ1-5|.|.|13|TRBV2
TGTGCCAGCGGTCCAGAGGGCAATCAGCCCCAGCATTTT
CASGPEGNQPQHF
>TRBJ1-4|TRBD1|.|15|TRBV5-6
TGTGCCAGCAGCTCCCCGACAGGGGCAGGTGAAAAACTGTTTTTT
CASSSPTGAGEKLFF
>TRBJ1-3|TRBD1|.|15|TRBV6-1
TGTGCCAGCAGAGGACAGGGGGGGTCTGGAAACACCATATATTTT
CASRGQGGSGNTIYF
>TRBJ1-4|TRBD1|.|16|TRBV27
TGTGCCAGCAGTTTACTACAGGGGGCCGTCGGTGAAAAACTGTTTTTT
CASSLLQGAVGEKLFF
>TRBJ2-7|.|once|15|TRBV6-5
TGTGCCAGCAGTTACTCTGCGACAGATACCTACGAGCAGTACTTC
CASSYSATDTYEQYF
>TRBJ2-2|TRBD2|.|17|TRBV4-1
TGCGCCAGCAGCCAGGGACTAGCGGGGGAAAGGGCCGGGGAGCTGTTTTTT
CASSQGLAGERAGELFF
>TRBJ1-3|.|.|15|TRBV15
TGTGCCACCAAGGCAGGTCCAAGGGGCGGAAACACCATATATTTT
CATKAGPRGGNTIYF
>TRBJ2-3|TRBD2|.|15|TRBV6-4
TGTGCCAGCAGTCGGGTAGCGGGGGTTGCAGATACGCAGTATTTT
CASSRVAGVADTQYF
>TRBJ1-6|.|.|14|TRBV5-4
TGTGCCAGCAGCTTCGGACAATATAATTCACCCCTCCACTTT
CASSFGQYNSPLHF
>TRBJ1-6|.|.|13|TRBV6-5
TGTGCCAGCAGTGGCCCCAGGAATTCACCCCTCCACTTT
CASSGPRNSPLHF
>TRBJ1-2|.|.|15|TRBV4-3
TGCGCCAGCAGCCAACGAGCTGGACGCGCAGAGGGCTACACCTTC
CASSQRAGRAEGYTF
>TRBJ2-7|.|.|14|TRBV7-2
TGTGCCAGCAGCTTAGTCCGTTTCCTTGGTGAGCAGTACTTC
CASSLVRFLGEQYF
>TRBJ1-5|.|.|15|TRBV19
TGTGCCAGTAGAACAGGGTTTGGGAGGGATCAGCCCCAGCATTTT
CASRTGFGRDQPQHF
>TRBJ1-5|TRBD1|.|16|TRBV10-2
TGCGCCAGCAGTGAGACAGCCAGGGGGGCGGGGCAGCCCCAGCATTTT
CASSETARGAGQPQHF